One and the same sample provided the 23 T cell receptor beta chains below, sequenced in a study of blood T cell repertoires in COVID-19. Clones were read by immunoSEQ multiplex PCR, and TCRdb kept only the in-frame ones, dropping some. Counted here are about 90,000 clones, around four fifths occurring once; the ten biggest clones make up about 12%. Input material: peripheral blood. These receptors all come from a woman in her 70s with active or convalescent COVID-19.

The J gene is TRBJ1-5, the V gene TRBV19; 7 bases align to TRBD1. The J segment lost 0 bases and the V segment lost 5 bases, leaving 10 bases of the junction unmatched. The germline gives CDR1 LNHDA, CDR2 SQIVND (reference sequence). CDR3 length: 17 amino acids. The CDR3: CASSPPGTVYSNQPQHF. The CDR3 nucleotides read TGTGCCAGTAGTCCTCCAGGGACAGTGTATAGCAATCAGCCCCAGCATTTT.

The V gene is TRBV5-4, the J gene TRBJ2-3; D is unresolved. CDR3 size: 15 residues. The germline V gene encodes CDR1 SGHNT and CDR2 YYREEE (reference sequence). V was cut by 3 bases and J by 6 bases, with 17 bases left in between. In nucleotides, the CDR3 is TGTGCCAGCAGCTCCCCCGGCGACCAGAGGGATACGCAGTATTTT. Translating it yields CASSSPGDQRDTQYF.

The chain combines TRBV6-1 with TRBJ1-2; D may be TRBD1 (5 bases). This CDR3 has 14 residues. Trimming took off 2 bases at V and 7 bases at J, with 14 bases between the two ends. Germline CDR1 is MNHNS and CDR2 is SASEGT. The CDR3 loop reads CASSEIPGYGGYTF. CDR3 nucleotide sequence: TGTGCCAGCAGTGAAATTCCAGGGTACGGTGGCTACACCTTC.

V is TRBV2 and J is TRBJ1-4, with D possibly being TRBD1 (5 bases). This CDR3 spans 12 amino acids. V lost 8 bases and J 10 bases, leaving 14 bases between the germline ends. CDR1 is SNHLY, CDR2 FYNNEI, per germline. Written as DNA, the CDR3 is TGTGCCAGCCATTTCCAGGGAGGAAAACTGTTTTTT. Encoded protein: CASHFQGGKLFF.

V is TRBV28 and J is TRBJ1-2; possibly TRBD1 for D (6 bases). V lost 6 bases to trimming and J lost 3 bases, with 14 bases between them. The CDR3 is made up of 14 amino acids. Germline V gives CDR1 MDHEN, CDR2 SYDVKM. In DNA form, the CDR3 reads TGTGCCAGCAGCAAAACAGGGCTGGACTATGGCTACACCTTC. It specifies CASSKTGLDYGYTF.

The sample holds a few counts of this clone. J is TRBJ2-7 and V is TRBV5-1; D is perhaps TRBD2 (6 bases). In germline, CDR1 is SGHRS, CDR2 YFSETQ. Deletions cut 2 bases from V and 6 bases from J, with 12 bases between. This CDR3 contains 13 residues. The DNA for the CDR3 is TGCGCCAGCAGCTTCCGGGACGGGAGCGAGCAGTACTTC. Protein product: CASSFRDGSEQYF.

The chain links TRBV4-3 to TRBJ1-2; TRBD1 matches 7 bases. The CDR3 loop spans 15 amino acids. Germline V gene data show CDR1 as LGHNA and CDR2 as YSLEER. After removal of 0 bases from V and 4 bases from J, the junction contained 5 bases not matched to a gene. CDR3 bases: TGCGCCAGCAGCCAAGACCTCGACAGGGCCTATGGCTACACCTTC. This gives the protein CASSQDLDRAYGYTF.

This chain joins TRBV7-9 and TRBJ1-4; 7 nucleotides agree with TRBD1. CDR1 SEHNR and CDR2 FQNEAQ come from the germline V gene (reference sequence). The CDR3 loop spans 15 amino acids. Germline trimming cut 5 bases from V and 2 bases from J; bases unmatched to any gene: 5. The CDR3 DNA is TGTGCCAGCAGCATTACAGGGGTGACTAATGAAAAACTGTTTTTT. Translation: CASSITGVTNEKLFF. Full variable domain (missing parts from reference TRBV7-9 and TRBJ1-4): DTGVSQNPRHKITKRGQNVTFRCDPISEHNRLYWYRQTLGQGPEFLTYFQNEAQLEKSRLLSDRFSAERPKGSFSTLEIQRTEQGDSAMYLCASSITGVTNEKLFFGSGTQLSVL.

The chain employs TRBV19 and TRBJ2-7; possible D gene TRBD1, 5 bases. The germline V and J ends were trimmed by 3 bases and 2 bases, with 14 bases remaining between them. The CDR3 runs 15 residues. Germline V CDR1 and CDR2: LNHDA, SQIVND (reference sequence). The CDR3 is CASSIGAGRTYEQYF. As DNA, the CDR3 is TGTGCCAGTAGTATTGGGGCAGGCCGAACCTACGAGCAGTACTTC.

J is TRBJ2-1 and V is TRBV5-1; the match to TRBD2 covers 16 bases. Unmatched junction bases numbered 8, after V lost 4 bases and J lost 7 bases. The length of the CDR3 is 17 residues. Germline V CDR1 and CDR2: SGHRS, YFSETQ. The CDR3 loop reads CASSLGTSGGAGNEQFF. The CDR3 DNA reads TGCGCCAGCAGCCTCGGGACTAGCGGGGGGGCCGGAAATGAGCAGTTCTTC. Looking up the rest from reference TRBV5-1 and TRBJ2-1 gives the full variable domain: KAGVTQTPRYLIKTRGQQVTLSCSPISGHRSVSWYQQTPGQGLQFLFEYFSETQRNKGNFPGRFSGRQFSNSRSEMNVSTLELGDSALYLCASSLGTSGGAGNEQFFGPGTRLTVL.

This chain joins TRBV15 and TRBJ1-3; maybe TRBD1 (6 bases). CDR1 LNHNV and CDR2 YYDKDF come from the germline V gene (reference sequence). The V end lost 1 base, the J end lost 3 bases, and 16 bases lay between the germline ends. The CDR3 has 17 amino acids. CDR3 sequence reads: CATSRGRGASIGNTIYF. CDR3 nucleotides: TGTGCCACCAGCAGAGGACGGGGGGCCTCAATTGGAAACACCATATATTTT.

The gene calls are TRBV6-5 and TRBJ1-1; D is ambiguous. Per germline, CDR1 MNHEY and CDR2 SVGAGI. The CDR3 covers 13 residues. V was trimmed by 7 bases and J by 3 bases, leaving 12 bases between them. CDR3 sequence (DNA): TGTGCCAGCACCCGAGGGATCGACACTGAAGCTTTCTTT. This encodes CASTRGIDTEAFF.

V is TRBV4-1 and J is TRBJ1-5, with 10 bases aligning to TRBD1. This CDR3 has 20 residues. Per germline, CDR1 MGHRA and CDR2 YSYEKL. The junction had 12 bases not matched to a gene; V was cut back by 1 base and J by 0 bases. This CDR3 reads CASSQGVVGTGDYSNQPQHF. CDR3 nucleotides: TGCGCCAGCAGCCAAGGAGTAGTGGGGACAGGGGATTATAGCAATCAGCCCCAGCATTTT.

The CDR3, as DNA: TGTGCCAGCAGCTTAGGGACAGGGCCTAACTATGGCTACACCTTC. Translation gives CASSLGTGPNYGYTF. The J gene is TRBJ1-2, the V gene TRBV7-6; TRBD1 matches at 8 bases. Per germline, CDR1 SGHVS and CDR2 FNYEAQ. This CDR3 has 15 amino acids. With V trimmed by 1 base and J by 0 bases, 1 base remained unmatched.

This clone was picked up a small number of times. CDR3 bases: TGTGCCAGCAGTTACTCGGGAAGGGGTAACACTGAAGCTTTCTTT. It codes for CASSYSGRGNTEAFF. This sequence joins TRBV6-5 and TRBJ1-1; possibly TRBD1 for D (5 bases). In germline, CDR1 is MNHEY, CDR2 SVGAGI. This CDR3 is built from 15 residues. V was shortened by 0 bases and J by 2 bases, with 10 bases between the two germline ends.

The chain couples TRBV6-5 to TRBJ1-1; no clear D. The CDR3 sequence is 15 residues long. CDR1 is MNHEY and CDR2 is SVGAGI in the germline V gene. Trimming shortened V by 5 bases and J by 3 bases, and 16 bases separated the two germline ends. CDR3 sequence reads: CASSRGWGRDTEAFF. The DNA for the CDR3 is TGTGCCAGCAGTCGCGGGTGGGGTCGAGACACTGAAGCTTTCTTT.

This clone appeared a single time. CDR3: CASSRDRTSGEQFF. CDR3 sequence (DNA): TGTGCCAGCAGCCGGGACAGGACCTCGGGTGAGCAGTTCTTC. This sequence joins TRBV5-4 and TRBJ2-1; 8 bases fit TRBD1. CDR1 and CDR2 from the germline V gene are SGHNT and YYREEE (reference sequence). There are 14 residues in the CDR3. With V trimmed by 4 bases and J by 9 bases, 9 bases remained unmatched.

The gene calls are TRBV2 and TRBJ2-1, with 9 nucleotides matching TRBD1. This CDR3 region has 13 residues. J lost 6 bases, V lost 8 bases, and 5 bases had no gene match. Germline V gene lookup returns CDR1 SNHLY and CDR2 FYNNEI. CDR3 amino acids: CASRQGVANEQFF. The CDR3 region has the DNA TGTGCCAGCCGACAGGGGGTAGCCAATGAGCAGTTCTTC.

This clone was counted between two and nine times. The rearrangement joins TRBV7-2 to TRBJ2-5, with a tentative D call TRBD2 (5 bases). This CDR3 region has 17 residues. The germline gives CDR1 SGHTA, CDR2 FQGNSA. V lost 0 bases to trimming and J lost 5 bases, with 19 bases between them. The CDR3 sequence: CASSLALGFGVRETQYF. In nucleotides, the CDR3 is TGTGCCAGCAGCTTAGCGTTGGGCTTCGGGGTCCGGGAGACCCAGTACTTC.

The chain is built from TRBV18 and TRBJ1-2; unclear D gene. V was shortened by 5 bases and J by 3 bases, with 7 bases between the two germline ends. CDR3 length: 12 residues. Germline lookup yields CDR1 KGHSH and CDR2 LQKENI. CDR3 protein: CASSSEDYGYTF. The CDR3 coding sequence is TGTGCCAGCTCATCCGAGGACTATGGCTACACCTTC.

The chain carries TRBV9 and TRBJ2-1; TRBD2 might be the D (5 bases). This CDR3 region has 14 residues. Germline values: CDR1 SGDLS, CDR2 YYNGEE. V lost 3 bases, J lost 0 bases, and 7 bases lay in between. The CDR3 here is CASSGGNSYNEQFF. In nucleotides, the CDR3 is TGTGCCAGCAGCGGAGGGAACTCCTACAATGAGCAGTTCTTC.

V and J are TRBV5-6 and TRBJ1-3; unclear D gene. Germline V gene data show CDR1 as SGHDT and CDR2 as YYEEEE. Trimming took off 4 bases at V and 0 bases at J, with 8 bases between the two ends. The CDR3 loop spans 14 amino acids. The CDR3 DNA follows: TGTGCCAGCAGCCGACTCATCTCTGGAAACACCATATATTTT. Encoded protein: CASSRLISGNTIYF.

This clone was found a few times. The chain recombines TRBV7-2 with TRBJ2-2; perhaps TRBD2 as D (7 bases). From germline, CDR1 is SGHTA and CDR2 FQGNSA. Trimming took 5 bases from V and 5 from J, leaving 21 bases between them. CDR3 size: 17 residues. CDR3 nucleotide sequence: TGTGCCAGCAGCCCCCCTCTAGGGGGGGGCCCTACCGGGGAGCTGTTTTTT. It is translated as CASSPPLGGGPTGELFF.